The 8 T cell receptor beta chains below come from one sample, sequenced in a study of molecular identifiers for immune sequencing clone quantification. TCRdb reprocessed the PCR reads with MiXCR, giving one entry per CDR3 protein. In the table there are about 510,000 distinct CDR3 sequences, about a fifth of which are singletons. Sequenced sample: naive CD8+ T cells from blood, with Jurkat cell RNA spiked in. Subset denoted: FACS-sorted CD8+CD4-CCR7+CD45RA+ naive T cells. The receptor source for this set is a human donor in good health. Some libraries in this study had Jurkat cell RNA spiked in.

Comments on this clonotype: This clone may be a read error of a much larger clone one base away. The chain couples TRBV7-9 to TRBJ1-4; TRBD1 matches at 10 bases. Germline V gives CDR1 SEHNR, CDR2 FQNEAQ (reference sequence). The V and J ends lost 5 bases and 8 bases, in that order; junction bases with no gene match: 8. CDR3 size: 15 residues. CDR3 nucleotide sequence: TGTGCCAGCAGCAATGCCGGGACAGGGGTCGAAAAACTGTTTTTT. This translates into CASSNAGTGVEKLFF.

V gene TRBV4-1 combines with J gene TRBJ2-1, with 7 bases fitting TRBD1. The CDR3 spans 16 residues. CDR1 MGHRA and CDR2 YSYEKL come from the germline V gene. Germline trimming cut 4 bases from V and 12 bases from J; bases unmatched to any gene: 18. The CDR3 loop reads CASSLAGETGEYRQFF. Here the CDR3 DNA reads TGCGCCAGCAGCCTAGCCGGCGAAACAGGGGAATACAGGCAGTTCTTC.

The chain joins TRBV3-1 to TRBJ2-7; 7 bases map to TRBD1. This CDR3 is built from 15 residues. V was pared by 5 bases and J by 0 bases, with 7 bases of the junction left unmatched. Per germline, CDR1 LGHDT and CDR2 YNNKEL (reference sequence). The CDR3 sequence is CASSSGQLSSYEQYF. As DNA, the CDR3 is TGTGCCAGCAGCTCGGGACAGTTAAGCTCCTACGAGCAGTACTTC.

V and J are TRBV19 and TRBJ1-1, with no clear D. Germline V gene sequence: CDR1 LNHDA, CDR2 SQIVND (reference sequence). Between the trimmed V and J ends, which lost 1 base and 5 bases, there was a span of 8 bases. The CDR3 totals 13 residues. The CDR3 loop reads CASSIGVRTEAFF. As DNA, the CDR3 is TGTGCCAGTAGTATAGGGGTAAGAACTGAAGCTTTCTTT.

This clonotype has at least ten counts. The chain recombines TRBV11-2 with TRBJ1-1, with no clear D. Trimming cost V 5 bases and J 2 bases, with 15 bases left between them. CDR1 is SGHAT and CDR2 is FQNNGV in the germline V gene. CDR3 length: 15 amino acids. Here the CDR3 DNA reads TGTGCCAGCAGCCCTAACACCGGAGGCAACACTGAAGCTTTCTTT. Amino acids: CASSPNTGGNTEAFF.

Turning to this clonotype: This may arise from a read error, as a much more abundant clone is one base away. This chain joins TRBV6-6 and TRBJ2-3, with 9 bases identical to TRBD1. The CDR3 consists of 18 residues. Germline V gene lookup returns CDR1 MNHNY and CDR2 SVGAGI (reference sequence). The DNA of the CDR3 is TGTGCCAGCAGTTACCCCACCCGGGACAGGGAATACACAGATACGCAGTGTTTT. Translating gives CASSYPTRDREYTDTQCF.

Here the CDR3 DNA reads TGTGCCAGCAGCTCAAGGGGACGGATCTCCTACGAGCAGTACTTC. It translates to CASSSRGRISYEQYF. The chain couples TRBV5-8 to TRBJ2-7; D tentatively fits TRBD1 or TRBD2 (5 bases each). The CDR3 contains 15 residues. Germline V gene data show CDR1 as SGHTS and CDR2 as YDEGEE. V was clipped by 3 bases and J by 0 bases, with 13 bases between them.

The chain combines TRBV6-2 or TRBV6-3 with TRBJ2-1; 11 nucleotides align to TRBD2. The CDR3 loop spans 14 amino acids. Per germline, CDR1 MNHEY and CDR2 SVGEGT. The junction had 7 bases not matched to a gene; V was cut back by 7 bases and J by 8 bases. The CDR3 coding sequence is TGTGCCAGCACATTAGCGGGAGGGGGGGATGAGCAGTTCTTC. Translated: CASTLAGGGDEQFF.